This record concerns one TCR beta chain sequence. Trimming pared 0 bases from V and 4 bases from J, leaving 9 bases between. The germline CDR1 and CDR2 sequences are MNHEY and SVGEGT. The length of the CDR3 is 14 residues. The sample is drawn from a study of blood T cell repertoires in COVID-19. Per the study methods: Quantification of nucleated cells was approximated via reference gene primer amplification. Data came from immunoSEQ multiplex PCR; TCRdb stores just in-frame clones and leaves some out. D and trimming were read from the DNA, whereas the V and J calls and clone size are those reported in that table. The sample includes approximately 300,000 clones, 80% to 95% seen only once; the top ten take roughly 18%.

This receptor was taken from a young woman who had recovered from COVID-19. This chain connects TRBV6-2 or TRBV6-3 to TRBJ1-2; D remains unclear. The sequenced sample was PBMCs or T cells enriched from blood (not recorded which). The CDR3 is CASSYSAASYGYTF. The CDR3 region has the DNA TGTGCCAGCAGTTACTCGGCGGCGAGCTATGGCTACACCTTC.